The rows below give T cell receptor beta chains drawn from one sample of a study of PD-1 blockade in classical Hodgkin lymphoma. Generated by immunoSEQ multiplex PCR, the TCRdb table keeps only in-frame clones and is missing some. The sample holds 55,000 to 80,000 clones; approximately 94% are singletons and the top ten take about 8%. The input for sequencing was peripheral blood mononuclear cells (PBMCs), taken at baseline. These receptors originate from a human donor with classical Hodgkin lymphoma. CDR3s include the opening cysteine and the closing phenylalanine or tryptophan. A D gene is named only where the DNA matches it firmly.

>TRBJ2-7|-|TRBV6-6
CASSLRQGPYEQYF
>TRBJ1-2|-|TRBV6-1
CASSERGGYTF
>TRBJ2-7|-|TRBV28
CASSLWWTGTYEQYF
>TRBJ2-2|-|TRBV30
CAWSVRHIYWNTGELFF
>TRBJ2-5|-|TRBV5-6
CASSLGLGQRETQYF
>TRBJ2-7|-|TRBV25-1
CASSHAGTGEQYF
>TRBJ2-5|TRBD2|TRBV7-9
CASSLGLAGGPEETQYF
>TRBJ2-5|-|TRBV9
CASSVTGTETQYF
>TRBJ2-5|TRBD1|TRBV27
CASSSARGQLETQYF
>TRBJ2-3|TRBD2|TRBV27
CASSLLAGGPVAADTQYF
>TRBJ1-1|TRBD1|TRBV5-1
CASSVEGAPGTEAFF
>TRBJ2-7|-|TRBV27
CASRKTGAPEQYF
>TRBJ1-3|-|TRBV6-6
CASSYSVSSGNTIYF
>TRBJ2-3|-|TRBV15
CATSRGRGRTDTQYF
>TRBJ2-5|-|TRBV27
CASSLFPQETQYF
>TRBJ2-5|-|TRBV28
CASGEGGETQYF
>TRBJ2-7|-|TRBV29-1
CSVEGGNHYEQYF
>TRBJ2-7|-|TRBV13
CASSLKRYEQYF
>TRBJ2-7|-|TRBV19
CASSIRTTTSSYEQYF
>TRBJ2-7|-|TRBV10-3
CAIGWGTGSYEQYF
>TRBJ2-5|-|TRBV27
CASSSTWTELQETQYF
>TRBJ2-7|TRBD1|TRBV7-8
CASSLVGQRQGKPSYEQYF
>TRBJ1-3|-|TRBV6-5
CASQQGPRRNTIYF
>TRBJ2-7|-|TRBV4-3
CASSPGQGAYEQYF
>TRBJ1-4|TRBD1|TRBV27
CASSIGTGYEKLFF
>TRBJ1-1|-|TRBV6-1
CASSEQGFIMNTEAFF